Listed here are 10 T cell receptor beta chains from one sample, sequenced in a study of blood T cell repertoires in COVID-19. Measured with immunoSEQ multiplex PCR; TCRdb has only the in-frame clones, and not every one. The table lists tens of thousands of clones, over 80% of them singletons, with more than 2% in the top ten. The material sequenced was peripheral blood. The receptor set was obtained from an elderly man with active or convalescent COVID-19.

This rearrangement joins TRBV19 to TRBJ1-5; 7 bases match TRBD1. V gave up 5 bases and J gave up 7 bases; unmatched junction bases: 11. Germline V lookup: CDR1 LNHDA, CDR2 SQIVND (reference sequence). The CDR3 is made up of 15 amino acids. CDR3 amino acids: CASSDRGTGVQPQHF. DNA for the CDR3: TGTGCCAGTAGTGACCGCGGTACAGGGGTACAGCCCCAGCATTTT.

V is TRBV7-8 and J is TRBJ2-1, with TRBD2 matching over 9 bases. V shed 3 bases and J 3 bases; nucleotides not matched to a gene: 12. The CDR3 totals 18 residues. Germline CDR1 reads SGHVS; CDR2 reads FQNEAQ. The CDR3 bases are TGTGCCAGCAGCTTTAGGGCTAGCGGGACGCCTCGCTACAATGAGCAGTTCTTC. This translates into CASSFRASGTPRYNEQFF.

This chain links TRBV28 with TRBJ2-1; a possible D gene is TRBD1 (5 bases). This CDR3 contains 17 residues. Trimming pared 2 bases from V and 0 bases from J, leaving 14 bases between. Germline V lookup: CDR1 MDHEN, CDR2 SYDVKM. Written as DNA, the CDR3 is TGTGCCAGCAGTTTAGTGAGGACACTCGGCTCCTACAATGAGCAGTTCTTC. Translated: CASSLVRTLGSYNEQFF. The entire variable domain, with the rest obtained from reference TRBV28 and TRBJ2-1, is as follows: DVKVTQSSRYLVKRTGEKVFLECVQDMDHENMFWYRQDPGLGLRLIYFSYDVKMKEKGDIPEGYSVSREKKERFSLILESASTNQTSMYLCASSLVRTLGSYNEQFFGPGTRLTVL.

CDR3 residues: CASSFGQGNTEAFF. CDR3 coding DNA: TGTGCCAGCAGCTTTGGACAGGGGAACACTGAAGCTTTCTTT. This chain joins TRBV5-4 and TRBJ1-1; 8 bases map to TRBD1. Per the germline V gene, CDR1 is SGHNT and CDR2 is YYREEE (reference sequence). V lost 2 bases, J lost 1 base, and 1 base stayed unmatched. The CDR3 sequence is 14 residues long.

The J gene is TRBJ2-3, the V gene TRBV11-2; 14 bases agree with TRBD2. The length of the CDR3 is 16 residues. V lost 1 base, J lost 8 bases, and 5 bases stayed unmatched. Germline CDR1 SGHAT, CDR2 FQNNGV. CDR3 DNA sequence: TGTGCCAGCAGCTTAGGGAATGGACTAGCGGGAGGTACGCAGTATTTT. Its protein is CASSLGNGLAGGTQYF.

This clone was seen only once. This chain uses TRBV5-6 with TRBJ1-3; weak D call: TRBD1 (6 bases). V lost 1 base to trimming and J lost 2 bases, with 16 bases between them. CDR1 is SGHDT, CDR2 YYEEEE, per germline. The CDR3 contains 17 residues. CDR3 nucleotide sequence: TGTGCCAGCAGCTTGTGGGAAGGACAGCGAACTGGAAACACCATATATTTT. Translated: CASSLWEGQRTGNTIYF.

The V gene is TRBV28, the J gene TRBJ2-6; D gene uncertain. V was shortened by 4 bases and J by 0 bases, with 10 bases between the two germline ends. The length of the CDR3 is 16 residues. Germline V gene sequence: CDR1 MDHEN, CDR2 SYDVKM. The CDR3 DNA is TGTGCCAGCAGTTCCCCCCGGTACTCTGGGGCCAACGTCCTGACTTTC. This encodes CASSSPRYSGANVLTF. The full variable domain, rest sourced from reference TRBV28 and TRBJ2-6, is DVKVTQSSRYLVKRTGEKVFLECVQDMDHENMFWYRQDPGLGLRLIYFSYDVKMKEKGDIPEGYSVSREKKERFSLILESASTNQTSMYLCASSSPRYSGANVLTFGAGSRLTVL.

The CDR3 is CASSQDGLGGGYTF. Here the CDR3 DNA reads TGCGCCAGCAGCCAAGATGGGCTGGGGGGTGGCTACACCTTC. The chain uses TRBV4-1 and TRBJ1-2, with D perhaps matching TRBD1 (5 bases). The CDR3 covers 14 residues. Germline V gene sequence: CDR1 MGHRA, CDR2 YSYEKL. With 0 bases removed from V and 7 bases from J, the gap between germline ends came to 12 bases.

The rearrangement links TRBV7-2 to TRBJ2-5, with a weak D call TRBD2 (6 bases). CDR1 is SGHTA and CDR2 is FQGNSA in the germline V gene. The CDR3 loop spans 13 amino acids. V gave up 3 bases and J gave up 7 bases, with 12 bases separating them. The CDR3 region is CASSLEGKWTQYF. In DNA form, the CDR3 reads TGTGCCAGCAGCTTGGAGGGGAAGTGGACCCAGTACTTC. Complete variable domain (other parts from reference TRBV7-2 and TRBJ2-5): GAGVSQSPSNKVTEKGKDVELRCDPISGHTALYWYRQSLGQGLEFLIYFQGNSAPDKSGLPSDRFSAERTGGSVSTLTIQRTQQEDSAVYLCASSLEGKWTQYFGPGTRLLVL.

The chain couples TRBV7-2 to TRBJ1-5; the D is unclear. Germline-derived CDR1 and CDR2 are SGHTA and FQGNSA. CDR3 length equals 14 residues. V lost 5 bases to trimming and J lost 4 bases, with 12 bases between them. CDR3 region: CASSAGTLNQPQHF. The CDR3 DNA sequence: TGTGCCAGCAGCGCCGGTACCTTAAATCAGCCCCAGCATTTT.